This is a list of T cell receptor beta chains from one sample in a study of OX40 agonist ivuxolimab in advanced cancers. Clones were read by immunoSEQ multiplex PCR, and TCRdb kept only the in-frame ones, dropping some. This sample has roughly 77,000 clones, with roughly 85% found just once. The sequences come from CD4+ or CD8+ T cells sorted from blood, collected in a trial of the OX40 agonist ivuxolimab. The source is an adult with an advanced solid tumor such as melanoma, head and neck, liver or kidney cancer. Each CDR3 is given with its conserved first and last residue. The D gene is left open where the match is weak. Part of the rows lack a size; the others show once, few, many or a class for expanded clones.

>TRBJ2-7|16|.|TRBV28|TRBD1
CASSLGGTGVAYEQYF
TGTGCCAGCAGTTTAGGGGGGACAGGGGTAGCCTACGAGCAGTACTTC
>TRBJ1-1|16|.|TRBV11-2|TRBD1
CASSALGQGSDTEAFF
TGTGCCAGCAGCGCCCTAGGACAGGGTTCGGACACTGAAGCTTTCTTT
>TRBJ2-6|15|.|TRBV28|.
CASSSTPAGANVLTF
TGTGCCAGCAGTTCTACCCCTGCTGGGGCCAACGTCCTGACTTTC
>TRBJ1-1|15|once|TRBV7-8|.
CASSLRGWMLTEAFF
TGTGCCAGCAGCTTAAGAGGGTGGATGTTGACTGAAGCTTTCTTT
>TRBJ2-5|13|.|TRBV11-3|.
CASSFGLDGTQYF
TGTGCCAGCAGCTTCGGGTTGGACGGGACCCAGTACTTC
>TRBJ1-5|14|.|TRBV28|TRBD1
CASRRQGEGQPQHF
TGTGCCAGCAGACGACAGGGTGAGGGTCAGCCCCAGCATTTT
>TRBJ2-7|15|.|TRBV15|.
CATSRDSGGAYEQYF
TGTGCCACCAGCAGAGATTCAGGAGGGGCCTACGAGCAGTACTTC
>TRBJ2-2|16|.|TRBV7-2|.
CASSPGRTPNTGELFF
TGTGCCAGCAGCCCCGGGCGGACTCCGAACACCGGGGAGCTGTTTTTT
>TRBJ2-2|13|few|TRBV7-9|.
CASSQTGRGELFF
TGTGCCAGCAGCCAGACGGGGAGAGGGGAGCTGTTTTTT
>TRBJ1-5|17|few|TRBV28|TRBD1
CASSLSGTGASSQPQHF
TGTGCCAGCAGTTTGTCCGGGACAGGGGCGTCGAGTCAGCCCCAGCATTTT
>TRBJ1-1|15|.|TRBV13|TRBD1
CASSLGFRGHTEAFF
TGTGCCAGCAGCTTAGGATTCAGGGGGCACACTGAAGCTTTCTTT
>TRBJ2-2|17|few|TRBV5-4|TRBD1
CASSRGTTGGRTGELFF
TGTGCCAGCAGCCGCGGCACGACAGGGGGCAGGACCGGGGAGCTGTTTTTT
>TRBJ2-2|15|few|TRBV5-1|TRBD1
CASSWDRGQTGELFF
TGCGCCAGCAGCTGGGACAGGGGTCAAACCGGGGAGCTGTTTTTT
>TRBJ1-5|15|.|TRBV25-1|TRBD1
CASSESGGPNQPQHF
TGTGCCAGCAGTGAATCAGGGGGCCCCAATCAGCCCCAGCATTTT
>TRBJ1-2|13|.|TRBV19|.
CASSLTGEYGYTF
TGTGCCAGTAGTTTGACAGGCGAATATGGCTACACCTTC
>TRBJ1-1|14|.|TRBV13|.
CASSFRPQNTEAFF
TGTGCCAGCAGCTTTCGACCACAGAACACTGAAGCTTTCTTT
>TRBJ2-7|13|.|TRBV7-3|.
CASSLTDRYEQYF
TGTGCCAGCAGTTTGACAGACCGTTACGAGCAGTACTTC
>TRBJ2-2|16|.|TRBV12-5|TRBD1
CASGPPGTGGTGELFF
TGTGCTAGTGGTCCGCCCGGGACAGGGGGCACCGGGGAGCTGTTTTTT
>TRBJ1-1|15|few|TRBV5-1|.
CASSWAGGGDTEAFF
TGCGCCAGCAGCTGGGCGGGGGGCGGAGACACTGAAGCTTTCTTT
>TRBJ1-2|14|.|TRBV7-2|.
CASSPGWGTGGYTF
TGTGCCAGCAGCCCTGGGTGGGGGACGGGTGGCTACACCTTC
>TRBJ2-7|15|once|TRBV5-4|TRBD2
CASSLDVRGGGEQYF
TGTGCCAGCAGCTTGGATGTGCGGGGGGGCGGCGAGCAGTACTTC
>TRBJ2-7|13|.|TRBV29-1|TRBD1
CSAAGTGVYEQYF
TGCAGCGCAGCCGGGACAGGGGTATACGAGCAGTACTTC